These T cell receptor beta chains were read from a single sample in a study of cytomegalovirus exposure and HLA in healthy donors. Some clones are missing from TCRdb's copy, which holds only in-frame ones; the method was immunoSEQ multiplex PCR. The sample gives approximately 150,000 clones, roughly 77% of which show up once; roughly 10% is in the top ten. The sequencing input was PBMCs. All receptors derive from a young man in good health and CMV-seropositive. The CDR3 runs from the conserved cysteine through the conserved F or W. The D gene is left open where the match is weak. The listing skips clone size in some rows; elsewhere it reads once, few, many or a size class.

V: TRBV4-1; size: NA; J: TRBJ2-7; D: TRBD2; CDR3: CASSRTTSGNLPYEQYF; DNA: TGCGCCAGCAGCCGGACTACTAGCGGGAATCTTCCCTACGAGCAGTACTTC
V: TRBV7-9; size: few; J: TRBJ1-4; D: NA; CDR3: CASSLAVPQYEKLFF; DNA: TGTGCCAGCAGCTTAGCGGTCCCCCAGTATGAAAAACTGTTTTTT
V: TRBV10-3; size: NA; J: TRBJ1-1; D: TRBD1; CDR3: CAISGTGELAFF; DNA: TGTGCCATCAGCGGGACAGGGGAGTTGGCTTTCTTT
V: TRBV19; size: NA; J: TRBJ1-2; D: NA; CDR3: CASSIRGIDYGYTF; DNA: TGTGCCAGTAGTATTAGGGGGATCGACTATGGCTACACCTTC
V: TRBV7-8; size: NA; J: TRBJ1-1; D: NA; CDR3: CASTLGQMNTEAFF; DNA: TGTGCCAGCACCCTGGGACAAATGAACACTGAAGCTTTCTTT
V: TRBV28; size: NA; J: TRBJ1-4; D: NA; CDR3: CASSFRRVGEKLFF; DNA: TGTGCCAGCAGTTTTAGGAGGGTAGGGGAAAAACTGTTTTTT
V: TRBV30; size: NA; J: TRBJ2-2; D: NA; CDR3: CAWSVNRHTGELFF; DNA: TGTGCCTGGAGTGTAAACAGACACACCGGGGAGCTGTTTTTT
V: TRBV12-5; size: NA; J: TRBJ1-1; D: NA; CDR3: CASIRGEGTEAFF; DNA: TGTGCTAGTATCCGGGGTGAGGGCACTGAAGCTTTCTTT
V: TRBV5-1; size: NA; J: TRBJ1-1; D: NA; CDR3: CASRTGGGVREAFF; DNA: TGCGCCAGCAGGACGGGGGGGGGAGTTCGTGAAGCTTTCTTT
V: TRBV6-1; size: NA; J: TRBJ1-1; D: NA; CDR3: CASSEVRRSPWNTEAFF; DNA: TGTGCCAGCAGTGAAGTTAGGAGGAGCCCCTGGAACACTGAAGCTTTCTTT
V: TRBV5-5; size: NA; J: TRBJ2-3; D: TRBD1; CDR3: CASSFFVGRGMSTDTQYF; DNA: TGTGCCAGCAGCTTTTTTGTCGGCAGGGGGATGTCCACAGATACGCAGTATTTT
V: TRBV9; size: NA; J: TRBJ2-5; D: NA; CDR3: CASSIDGGSRTQYF; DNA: TGTGCCAGCAGTATCGATGGAGGGTCCAGGACCCAGTACTTC
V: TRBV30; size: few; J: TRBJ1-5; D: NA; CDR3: CAWAQGRNQPQHF; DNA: TGTGCCTGGGCACAGGGCCGGAATCAGCCCCAGCATTTT
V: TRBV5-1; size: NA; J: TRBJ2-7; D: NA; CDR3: CASSLDIPGDSYEQYF; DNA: TGCGCCAGCAGCTTGGATATTCCGGGTGACTCCTACGAGCAGTACTTC
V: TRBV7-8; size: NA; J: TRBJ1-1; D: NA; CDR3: CASSPPVGGTEAFF; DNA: TGTGCCAGCAGCCCCCCGGTTGGAGGTACTGAAGCTTTCTTT
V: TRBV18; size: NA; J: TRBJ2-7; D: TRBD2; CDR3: CASSPTSGNEQYF; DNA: TGTGCCAGCTCACCGACTAGCGGGAACGAGCAGTACTTC
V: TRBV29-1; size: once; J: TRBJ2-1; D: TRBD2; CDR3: CSVEDPSGRLSEQFF; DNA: TGCAGCGTTGAAGATCCGAGCGGGAGGTTAAGTGAGCAGTTCTTC
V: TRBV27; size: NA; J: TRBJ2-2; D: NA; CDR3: CATKDSLRGELFF; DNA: TGTGCCACAAAGGACTCGCTGAGAGGGGAGCTGTTTTTT
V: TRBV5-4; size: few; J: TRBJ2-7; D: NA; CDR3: CASSVTGPPYEQYF; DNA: TGTGCCAGCAGCGTGACAGGCCCGCCCTACGAGCAGTACTTC
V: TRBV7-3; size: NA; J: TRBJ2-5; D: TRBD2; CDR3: CASAEREWGQETQYF; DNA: TGTGCCAGCGCCGAGCGGGAGTGGGGCCAAGAGACCCAGTACTTC
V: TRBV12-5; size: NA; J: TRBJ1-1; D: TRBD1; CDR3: CASGLDPPRTGGAAFF; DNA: TGTGCTAGTGGTTTGGACCCCCCCCGGACAGGGGGCGCAGCTTTCTTT
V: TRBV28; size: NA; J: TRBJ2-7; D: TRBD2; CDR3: CASRKTSGSYYEQYF; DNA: TGTGCCAGCAGAAAAACTAGCGGGTCATACTACGAGCAGTACTTC
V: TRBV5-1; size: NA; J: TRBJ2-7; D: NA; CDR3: CASSEALAYEQYF; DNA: TGCGCCAGCAGCGAAGCCTTAGCCTACGAGCAGTACTTC
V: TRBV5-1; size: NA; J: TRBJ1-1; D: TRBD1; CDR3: CASSLAKGQGGGWGTEAFF; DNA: TGCGCCAGCAGCTTGGCGAAAGGACAGGGGGGAGGCTGGGGCACTGAAGCTTTCTTT
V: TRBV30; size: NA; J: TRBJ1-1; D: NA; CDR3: CAWRRGLGATEAFF; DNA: TGTGCCTGGAGGCGAGGGTTGGGGGCCACTGAAGCTTTCTTT
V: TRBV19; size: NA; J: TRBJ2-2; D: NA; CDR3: CASSLPDFTGELFF; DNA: TGTGCCAGTAGCCTACCGGACTTTACCGGGGAGCTGTTTTTT
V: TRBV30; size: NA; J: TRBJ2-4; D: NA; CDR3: CAGGRDMAKNIQYF; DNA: TGTGCCGGGGGGAGGGACATGGCCAAAAACATTCAGTACTTC
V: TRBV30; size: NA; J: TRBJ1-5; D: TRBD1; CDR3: CALGQGGQPQHF; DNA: TGTGCCTTGGGACAGGGAGGCCAGCCCCAGCATTTT
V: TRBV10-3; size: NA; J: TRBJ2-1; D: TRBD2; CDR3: CAINRAGEDNEQFF; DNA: TGTGCCATCAACCGAGCGGGAGAGGACAATGAGCAGTTCTTC
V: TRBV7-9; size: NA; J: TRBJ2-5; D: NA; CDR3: CSSSLGGETQYF; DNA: TGTTCCAGCAGCTTGGGGGGTGAGACCCAGTACTTC
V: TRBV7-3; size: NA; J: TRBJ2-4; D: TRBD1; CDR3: CASSWGQRAKNIQYF; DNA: TGTGCCAGCAGCTGGGGACAGCGAGCCAAAAACATTCAGTACTTC
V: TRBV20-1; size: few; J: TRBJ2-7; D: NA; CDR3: CSARPAGQQYF; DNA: TGCAGTGCTAGGCCAGCGGGTCAGCAGTACTTC
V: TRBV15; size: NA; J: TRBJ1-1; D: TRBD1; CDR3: CATSRGLQGAYTEAFF; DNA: TGTGCCACCAGCAGAGGGTTGCAGGGGGCGTACACTGAAGCTTTCTTT
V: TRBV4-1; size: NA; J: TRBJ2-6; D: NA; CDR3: CASSRSAGASGANVLTF; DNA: TGCGCCAGCAGCCGTTCAGCAGGGGCCTCTGGGGCCAACGTCCTGACTTTC
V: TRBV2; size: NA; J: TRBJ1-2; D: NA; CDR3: CASSPGLGGYTF; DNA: TGTGCCAGCAGTCCCGGACTGGGTGGCTACACCTTC
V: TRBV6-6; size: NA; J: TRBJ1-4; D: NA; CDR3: CASSYSSTNEKLFF; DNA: TGTGCCAGCAGTTACTCGTCGACTAATGAAAAACTGTTTTTT
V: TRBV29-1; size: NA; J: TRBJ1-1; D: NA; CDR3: CSVGKGGNTEAFF; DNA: TGCAGCGTCGGCAAAGGGGGGAACACTGAAGCTTTCTTT
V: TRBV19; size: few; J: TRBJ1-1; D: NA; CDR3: CASRPGGLNTEAFF; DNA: TGTGCCAGTAGGCCGGGAGGCCTGAACACTGAAGCTTTCTTT
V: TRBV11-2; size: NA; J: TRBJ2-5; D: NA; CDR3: CASSLTRQETQYF; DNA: TGTGCCAGCAGCTTAACTAGACAAGAGACCCAGTACTTC
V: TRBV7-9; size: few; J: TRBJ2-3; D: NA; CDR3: CSSGLSGSTDTQYF; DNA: TGTTCCAGCGGGTTGAGCGGGAGCACAGATACGCAGTATTTT
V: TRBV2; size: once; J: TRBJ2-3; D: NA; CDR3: CASRRDGSLSTDTQYF; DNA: TGTGCCAGCAGGAGGGACGGGAGTCTAAGCACAGATACGCAGTATTTT